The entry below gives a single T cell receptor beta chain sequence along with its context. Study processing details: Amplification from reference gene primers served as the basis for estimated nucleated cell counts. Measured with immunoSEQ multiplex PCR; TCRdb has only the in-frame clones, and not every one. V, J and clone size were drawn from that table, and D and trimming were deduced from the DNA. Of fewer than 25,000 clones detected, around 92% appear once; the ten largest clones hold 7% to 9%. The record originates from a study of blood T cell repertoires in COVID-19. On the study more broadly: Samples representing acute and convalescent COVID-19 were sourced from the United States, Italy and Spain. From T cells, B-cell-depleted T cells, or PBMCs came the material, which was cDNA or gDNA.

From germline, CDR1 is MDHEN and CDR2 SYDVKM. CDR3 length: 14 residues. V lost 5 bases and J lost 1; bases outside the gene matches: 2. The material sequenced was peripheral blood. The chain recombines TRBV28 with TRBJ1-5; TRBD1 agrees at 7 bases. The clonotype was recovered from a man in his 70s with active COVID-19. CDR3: CASSGQASNQPQHF. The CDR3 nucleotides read TGTGCCAGCAGTGGACAGGCCAGCAATCAGCCCCAGCATTTT.